This entry features one TCR beta chain sequence. What antigen it recognizes has not been identified. No per-base quality is available; no much larger clone lies one base away. The data belong to a study of CD8+ T cells in alopecia areata (dated by TCRdb to 2017 to 2018). A note on the overall study: The treated patients, all with moderate-to-severe alopecia areata, were enrolled in an open-label pilot trial of oral tofacitinib given at 5 to 10 mg twice daily. Tofacitinib was given for 6 to 18 months, followed by 6 months of follow-up off drug to assess delayed response and recurrence. The SALT score, which quantifies the percentage of affected scalp surface area, was used to measure disease severity in treated patients. In both human patients and the C3H/HeJ mouse model, the study applied high-throughput TCRbeta sequencing to look at T cell clonal expansion in alopecia areata. On the human side, TCRbeta sequencing was run on scalp tissue and on sorted CD4+ and CD8+ peripheral blood T cells from healthy controls and from alopecia areata patients with either patchy or totalis/universalis disease. Patients on tofacitinib were biopsied at baseline and after 4 and 24 weeks of treatment, and several of the patients also had a later scalp biopsy. Clonality in the scalp was compared among normal scalp (n=4), patchy alopecia areata scalp (n=8), and alopecia totalis/universalis scalp (n=8). The RNA source kit depended on sample type: the PAXgene miRNA kit for fixed scalp, the miRNeasy kit for PBMCs, and the RNeasy kit for mouse skin. TCRbeta CDR3 regions were amplified by immunoSEQ multiplex PCR using 35 Vbeta forward and 13 Jbeta reverse primers. Points the paper makes about the study in general: Many expanded lesional clones persisted in scalp and blood during tofacitinib treatment, which may partly explain relapse after stopping treatment. Because the treated cohort was small and had only one nonresponder, larger studies are needed to examine links between baseline CD8+ expansion and response. Lesional scalp, especially in alopecia totalis/universalis, showed higher clonality and more expanded CD8+ clones than normal scalp, suggesting antigenic drive. Scalp clonality and the number of expanded CD8+ clones among the top 100 scalp clones were significantly decreased by tofacitinib. Shared TCR sequences between patients were less evident than in mice, which may be partly attributable to HLA diversity in the patient population. Resident alphabeta T cells in normal human skin are also sequenced, complicating scalp TCR repertoire analysis, unlike mouse skin dominated by gammadelta T cells.

In the germline V gene (reference sequence), CDR1 corresponds to PRHDT and CDR2 to FYEKMQ. Its CDR3 holds 12 amino acids, cysteine through phenylalanine. The sequence is cut down to CDR3 DNA, 36 bases in frame from base 1. The V end loses 5 bases and the J end loses 6 bases, and a stretch of 11 bases separates them. Per the publication, the time point label means: less than five weeks on oral tofacitinib. The treatment or condition label, read with the paper, signifies: oral pan-JAK inhibitor, 5-10 mg twice daily. Peripheral blood and lesional scalp punch biopsies were obtained from patients with alopecia areata. PBMCs were isolated by density centrifugation and stained for CD3, CD4 and CD8, and CD4+ and CD8+ T cells were sorted on a FACSAria. Preparation of the library involved the immunoSEQ multiplex PCR assay. For TCR sequencing, RNA was extracted from every sample and reverse transcribed into cDNA to serve as template. SuperScript III was used for first-strand cDNA synthesis, primed with a 2:1 mix of oligo-dT and random hexamers. A synthetic immune receptor repertoire was used to measure amplification bias, and any remaining bias was corrected computationally. The paper's data handling went like this. Raw reads were preprocessed to remove errors, and CDR3 was defined by IMGT conventions from the conserved cysteine to phenylalanine. To get clonality, Shannon entropy was normalized by log2 of the number of productive unique TCRs and the result was subtracted from 1. Scalp TCRbeta sequences were cross-referenced with sorted blood CD4 and CD8 repertoires so that the CD4 or CD8 identity of scalp clones could be inferred. TCRdb stores this immuneACCESS table with in-frame sequences only. Part of the clones is absent; in the studies checked, under half of the shortfall reflects unresolved V genes, and no reason is known for the rest. V and J calls and clone size are given by that table; D and trimming were obtained from the DNA. The sample table contains about 150,000 clones; only one count was recorded for 54% of them. The ten top clones hold about 16% of the sample.

This sequence was found in a human donor with alopecia areata. The chain couples TRBV13 to TRBJ2-7; the D gene is tentatively TRBD1 or TRBD2, each matching 5 bases. The material sequenced was CD8+ T cells sorted from blood, taken at week 4, from a patient treated with tofacitinib. The CDR3 region has the sequence CASSPSGTEQYF. The base sequence is TGTGCCAGCAGCCCCTCGGGGACCGAGCAGTACTTC.